These T cell receptor beta chains were read from a single sample in a study of T cell responses to AZD1222 COVID-19 vaccine. The table came from immunoSEQ multiplex PCR; TCRdb's copy has only in-frame clones and leaves some out. The table shows fewer than 90,000 clones, with around nine tenths occurring only once. This material consisted of peripheral blood, taken 28 days after the second AZD1222 dose. These receptors were collected from an adult who received the AZD1222 COVID-19 vaccine. CDR3s leave out the opening cysteine and the closing phenylalanine or tryptophan. Not all rows give a size; the values are once, few, many and, for expanded clones, a class.

TRBJ2-3	NA	TRBV2	ASSTSRSTDTQY
TRBJ2-7	NA	TRBV24-1	ATSDPRFGEQY
TRBJ1-5	NA	TRBV6-5	ASSPFRGFGQPQH
TRBJ2-7	few	TRBV7-9	ASSSGQPPYEQY
TRBJ1-2	once	TRBV29-1	RPAPRPNGYT
TRBJ1-1	NA	TRBV6-5	AGRQGPGTEAF
TRBJ2-5	few	TRBV9	ASSSRTSGETQY
TRBJ2-7	NA	TRBV5-1	ASSLGWDPRSPYEQY
TRBJ1-1	NA	TRBV29-1	SVEGNTEAF
TRBJ2-1	NA	TRBV7-3	ASSTEGSSYNEQF
TRBJ1-6	many	TRBV5-1	ASRPPGTGDNSPLH
TRBJ1-1	NA	TRBV7-9	ASSFLPGRGPRGNTEAF
TRBJ2-2	once	TRBV7-3	ASSFRETTGELF
TRBJ1-5	NA	TRBV5-6	ASSLGGLGAGQPQH
TRBJ1-2	NA	TRBV2	ASSDRQGVAYGYT
TRBJ1-6	NA	TRBV9	ASSKQAYNSPLH
TRBJ1-1	NA	TRBV4-1	ASSHRQGHTEAF
TRBJ1-2	NA	TRBV9	ASTPTGTGDYGYT
TRBJ1-1	NA	TRBV5-1	ASSLESLSLSARAF
TRBJ2-7	NA	TRBV19	ASSIGRGGATYEQY
TRBJ1-1	few	TRBV6-5	ASSYGSEDTEAF
TRBJ2-1	NA	TRBV10-2	ASSERGQLSYNEQF
TRBJ1-2	NA	TRBV28	ASSTQGSLYGYT
TRBJ2-7	NA	TRBV6-6	ASSHTPGRGPKSYEQY
TRBJ1-1	NA	TRBV7-3	ASSPRDRGPDTEAF
TRBJ2-7	NA	TRBV2	ASRSAAYEQY
TRBJ2-3	NA	TRBV7-8	ASSYMPGTTTDTQY
TRBJ1-5	once	TRBV18	ASSPGTGGRNQPQH
TRBJ2-7	NA	TRBV6-1	ASSEELTGAVYEQY
TRBJ1-1	NA	TRBV30	AWSVLKSAGGLGTEAF
TRBJ1-2	once	TRBV30	AWSVLSAFGYGYT
TRBJ1-2	NA	TRBV6-2/TRBV6-3	ASSYSTGGYGYT
TRBJ2-1	NA	TRBV9	ASSLRLAGGNEQF
TRBJ1-6	once	TRBV12-3/TRBV12-4	ASRASHGSPLH
TRBJ1-1	NA	TRBV11-2	ASRSRTGGANTEAF
TRBJ1-5	NA	TRBV20-1	SASWTGGNQPQH
TRBJ1-2	NA	TRBV5-1	ASSPQPGQPLWGGYT
TRBJ1-2	NA	TRBV27	ASSFRGRGGYT
TRBJ1-3	NA	TRBV6-5	ASSYSSPSSGNTIY
TRBJ1-5	NA	TRBV28	ASTQDRGGNQPQH
TRBJ1-6	NA	TRBV5-1	ASSAGQGNSPLH
TRBJ1-3	NA	TRBV28	ASIGTSGNTIY
TRBJ2-2	NA	TRBV30	AFGGANTGELF
TRBJ1-1	NA	TRBV11-3	ASSLTVNTEAF
TRBJ1-5	NA	TRBV6-5	ASSPLRGDNQPQH
TRBJ1-1	NA	TRBV28	ASSPPTGLNTEAF
TRBJ2-7	NA	TRBV5-1	ASGQGGGEQY
TRBJ1-2	NA	TRBV12-3/TRBV12-4	ASWDTVNYGYT
TRBJ1-4	NA	TRBV4-1	ASSQVRGEKLF
TRBJ1-5	NA	TRBV6-5	ASSPGRSGNQPQH
TRBJ1-3	NA	TRBV28	ASTPGTDRGNTIY
TRBJ2-7	NA	TRBV7-2	ASSLAGIHEQY
TRBJ2-2	NA	TRBV3-1/TRBV3-2	ASSPHGAGLSNTGELF
TRBJ2-7	NA	TRBV11-2	ASSLLSATAYSYEQY
TRBJ2-1	NA	TRBV10-1	ASSEASGVLNEQF
TRBJ2-5	once	TRBV6-1	ASSELAGGPETQY